This note documents a single T cell receptor beta chain sequence. The sample belongs to a study of T cell responses to AZD1222 COVID-19 vaccine. The CDR3 runs to 13 residues. Trimming removed 6 bases at V and 5 bases at J, with 13 bases between. CDR1 and CDR2 from the germline V gene are LNHDA and SQIVND (reference sequence). TCRdb keeps only in-frame clones here, not all; method: immunoSEQ multiplex PCR. The repertoire holds roughly 200,000 clones, approximately 92% seen once, with 1% to 1.5% in the top ten. V gene TRBV19 combines with J gene TRBJ1-2; the D gene is possibly TRBD1 (6 bases). The sample in question was peripheral blood, obtained on day 0 of AZD1222 vaccination. The clonotype comes from an adult in good health. CDR3 loop: CASSPPQGYGYTF. CDR3 sequence (DNA): TGTGCCAGTAGCCCCCCACAGGGATATGGCTACACCTTC.